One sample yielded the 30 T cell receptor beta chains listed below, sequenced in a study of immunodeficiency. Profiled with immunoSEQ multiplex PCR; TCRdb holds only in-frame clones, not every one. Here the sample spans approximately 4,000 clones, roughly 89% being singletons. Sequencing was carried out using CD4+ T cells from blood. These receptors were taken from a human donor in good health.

The chain's CDR3 is CASSQATNRDRNSPLHF. The CDR3 nucleotides read TGCGCCAGCAGCCAAGCGACTAACCGGGACAGAAATTCACCCCTCCACTTT. This chain links TRBV4-1 with TRBJ1-6; 7 nucleotides line up with TRBD1. Germline assignment: CDR1 MGHRA and CDR2 YSYEKL. This CDR3 is 17 amino acids long. The ends lost 1 base at V and 7 bases at J; junction bases unmatched: 10.

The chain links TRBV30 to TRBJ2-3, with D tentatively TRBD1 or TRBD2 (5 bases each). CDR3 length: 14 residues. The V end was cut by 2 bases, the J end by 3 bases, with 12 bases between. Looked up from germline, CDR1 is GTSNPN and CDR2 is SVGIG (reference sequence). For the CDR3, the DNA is TGTGCCTGGAGTTTTGGGACGTATACAGATACGCAGTATTTT. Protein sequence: CAWSFGTYTDTQYF.

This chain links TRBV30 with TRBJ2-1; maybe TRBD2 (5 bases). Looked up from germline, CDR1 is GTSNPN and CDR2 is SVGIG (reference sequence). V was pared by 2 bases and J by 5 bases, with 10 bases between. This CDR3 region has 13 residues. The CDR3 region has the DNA TGTGCCTGGAGTAGCGGATGGGACAATGAGCAGTTCTTC. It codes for CAWSSGWDNEQFF.

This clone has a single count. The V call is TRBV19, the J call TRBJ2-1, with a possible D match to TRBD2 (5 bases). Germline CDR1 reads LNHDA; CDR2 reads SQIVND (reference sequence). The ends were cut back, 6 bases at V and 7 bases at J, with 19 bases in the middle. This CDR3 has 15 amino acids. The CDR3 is CASSPDGLPMNEQFF. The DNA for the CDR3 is TGTGCCAGTAGCCCTGATGGACTCCCCATGAATGAGCAGTTCTTC.

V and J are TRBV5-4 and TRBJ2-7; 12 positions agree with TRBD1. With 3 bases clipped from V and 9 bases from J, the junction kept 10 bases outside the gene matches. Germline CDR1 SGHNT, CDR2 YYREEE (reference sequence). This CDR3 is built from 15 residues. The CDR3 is CASSSTGTGGRGQYF. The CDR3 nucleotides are TGTGCCAGCAGCTCCACCGGGACAGGGGGCCGTGGGCAGTACTTC.

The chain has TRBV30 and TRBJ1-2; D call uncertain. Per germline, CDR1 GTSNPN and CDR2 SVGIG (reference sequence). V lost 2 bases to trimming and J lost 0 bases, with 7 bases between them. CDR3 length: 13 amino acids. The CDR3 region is CAWSLDTNYGYTF. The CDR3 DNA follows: TGTGCCTGGAGTTTGGATACTAACTATGGCTACACCTTC.

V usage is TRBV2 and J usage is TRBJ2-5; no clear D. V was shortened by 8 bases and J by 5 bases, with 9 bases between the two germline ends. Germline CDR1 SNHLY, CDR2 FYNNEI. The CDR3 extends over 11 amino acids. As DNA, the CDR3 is TGTGCCAGCTCCAGTAAGGAGACCCAGTACTTC. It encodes CASSSKETQYF.

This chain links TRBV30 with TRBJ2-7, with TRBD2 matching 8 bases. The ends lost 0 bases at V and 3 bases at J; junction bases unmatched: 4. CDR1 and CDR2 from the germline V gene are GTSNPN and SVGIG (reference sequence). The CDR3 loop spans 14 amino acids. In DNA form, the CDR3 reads TGTGCCTGGAGTGTACTCAGCGGGAGCTACGAGCAGTACTTC. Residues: CAWSVLSGSYEQYF.

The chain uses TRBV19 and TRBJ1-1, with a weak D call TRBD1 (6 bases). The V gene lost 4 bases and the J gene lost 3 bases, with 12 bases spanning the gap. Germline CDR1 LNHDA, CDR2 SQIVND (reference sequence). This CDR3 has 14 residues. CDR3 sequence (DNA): TGTGCCAGTAGTACCCCCCGGACAGACACTGAAGCTTTCTTT. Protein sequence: CASSTPRTDTEAFF.

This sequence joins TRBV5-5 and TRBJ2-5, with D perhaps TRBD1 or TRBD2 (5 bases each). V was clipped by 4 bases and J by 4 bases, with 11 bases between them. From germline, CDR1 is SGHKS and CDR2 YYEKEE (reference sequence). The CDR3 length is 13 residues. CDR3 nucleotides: TGTGCCAGCAGCCCTCGGGGCGCAGAGACCCAGTACTTC. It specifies CASSPRGAETQYF.

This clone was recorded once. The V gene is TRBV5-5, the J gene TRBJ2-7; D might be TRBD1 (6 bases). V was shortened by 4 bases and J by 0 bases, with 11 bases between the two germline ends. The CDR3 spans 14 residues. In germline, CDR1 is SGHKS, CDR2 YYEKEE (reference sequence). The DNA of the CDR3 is TGTGCCAGCAGCCTAGGGGGTTCCTCCTACGAGCAGTACTTC. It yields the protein CASSLGGSSYEQYF.

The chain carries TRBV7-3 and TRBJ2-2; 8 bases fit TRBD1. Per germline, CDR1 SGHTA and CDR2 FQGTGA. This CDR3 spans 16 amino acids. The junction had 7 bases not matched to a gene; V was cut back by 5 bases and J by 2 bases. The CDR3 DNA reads TGTGCCAGCAGCCCATACGACAGGGGCAACACCGGGGAGCTGTTTTTT. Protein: CASSPYDRGNTGELFF.

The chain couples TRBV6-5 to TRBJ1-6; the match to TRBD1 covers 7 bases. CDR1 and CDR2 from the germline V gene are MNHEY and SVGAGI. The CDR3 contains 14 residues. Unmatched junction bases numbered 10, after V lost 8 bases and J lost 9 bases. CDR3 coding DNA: TGTGCCAGCTCGGTTGGGACAGCACTTTCACCCCTCCACTTT. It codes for CASSVGTALSPLHF.

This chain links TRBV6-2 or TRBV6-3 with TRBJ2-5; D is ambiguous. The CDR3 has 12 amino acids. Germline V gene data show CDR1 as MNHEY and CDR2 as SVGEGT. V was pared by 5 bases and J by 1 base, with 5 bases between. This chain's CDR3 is CASSGSQETQYF. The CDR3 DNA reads TGTGCCAGCAGTGGCAGCCAAGAGACCCAGTACTTC.

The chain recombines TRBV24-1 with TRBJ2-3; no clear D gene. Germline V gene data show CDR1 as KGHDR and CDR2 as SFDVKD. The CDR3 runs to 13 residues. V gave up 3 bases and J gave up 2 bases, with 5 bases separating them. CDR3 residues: CATSDNPTDTQYF. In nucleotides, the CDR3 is TGTGCCACCAGTGATAATCCCACAGATACGCAGTATTTT.

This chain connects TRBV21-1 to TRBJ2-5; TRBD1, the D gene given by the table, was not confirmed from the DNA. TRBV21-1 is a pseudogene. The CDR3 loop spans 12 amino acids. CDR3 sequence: CASRRNRKTQYF. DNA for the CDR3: TGTGCCAGCAGGCGGAACAGGAAGACCCAGTACTTC.

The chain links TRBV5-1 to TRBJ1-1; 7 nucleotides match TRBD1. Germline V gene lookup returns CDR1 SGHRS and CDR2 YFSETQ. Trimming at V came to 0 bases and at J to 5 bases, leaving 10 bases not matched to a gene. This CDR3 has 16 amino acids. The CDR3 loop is CASSLAISTGRTEAFF. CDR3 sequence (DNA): TGCGCCAGCAGCTTGGCCATCTCGACAGGGCGGACTGAAGCTTTCTTT. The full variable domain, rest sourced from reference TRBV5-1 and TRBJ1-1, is KAGVTQTPRYLIKTRGQQVTLSCSPISGHRSVSWYQQTPGQGLQFLFEYFSETQRNKGNFPGRFSGRQFSNSRSEMNVSTLELGDSALYLCASSLAISTGRTEAFFGQGTRLTVV.

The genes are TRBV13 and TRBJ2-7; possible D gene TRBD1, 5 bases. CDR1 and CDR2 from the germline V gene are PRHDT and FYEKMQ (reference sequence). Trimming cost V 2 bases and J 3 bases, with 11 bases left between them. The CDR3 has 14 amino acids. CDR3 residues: CASSLRQGIYEQYF. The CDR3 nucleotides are TGTGCCAGCAGCTTACGCCAGGGAATCTACGAGCAGTACTTC. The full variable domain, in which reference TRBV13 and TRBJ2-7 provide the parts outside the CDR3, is AAGVIQSPRHLIKEKRETATLKCYPIPRHDTVYWYQQGPGQDPQFLISFYEKMQSDKGSIPDRFSAQQFSDYHSELNMSSLELGDSALYFCASSLRQGIYEQYFGPGTRLTVT.

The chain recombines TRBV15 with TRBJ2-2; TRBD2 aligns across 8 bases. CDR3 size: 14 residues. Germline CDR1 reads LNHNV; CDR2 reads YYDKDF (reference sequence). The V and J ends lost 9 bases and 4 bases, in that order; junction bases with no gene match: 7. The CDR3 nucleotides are TGTGCCACTTCAGCGGGAGTAGTCACCGGGGAGCTGTTTTTT. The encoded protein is CATSAGVVTGELFF. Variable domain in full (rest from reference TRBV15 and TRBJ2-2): DAMVIQNPRYQVTQFGKPVTLSCSQTLNHNVMYWYQQKSSQAPKLLFHYYDKDFNNEADTPDNFQSRRPNTSFCFLDIRSPGLGDTAMYLCATSAGVVTGELFFGEGSRLTVL.

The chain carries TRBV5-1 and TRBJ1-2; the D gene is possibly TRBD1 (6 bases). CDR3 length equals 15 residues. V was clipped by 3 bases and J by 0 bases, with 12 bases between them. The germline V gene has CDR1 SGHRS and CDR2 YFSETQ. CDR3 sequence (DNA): TGCGCCAGCAGCTCACAGGGAGGAGCTAACTATGGCTACACCTTC. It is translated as CASSSQGGANYGYTF.

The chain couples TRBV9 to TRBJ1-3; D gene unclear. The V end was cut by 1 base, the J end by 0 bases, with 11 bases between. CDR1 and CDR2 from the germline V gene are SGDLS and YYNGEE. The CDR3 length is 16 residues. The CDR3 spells CASSVTDGYSGNTIYF. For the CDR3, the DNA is TGTGCCAGCAGCGTAACCGACGGTTACTCTGGAAACACCATATATTTT.

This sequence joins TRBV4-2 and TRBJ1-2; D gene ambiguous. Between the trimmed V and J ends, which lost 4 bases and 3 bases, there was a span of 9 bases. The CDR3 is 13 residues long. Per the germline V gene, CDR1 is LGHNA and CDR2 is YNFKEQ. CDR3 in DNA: TGTGCCAGCAGCCCCATGAGGGACTATGGCTACACCTTC. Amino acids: CASSPMRDYGYTF.

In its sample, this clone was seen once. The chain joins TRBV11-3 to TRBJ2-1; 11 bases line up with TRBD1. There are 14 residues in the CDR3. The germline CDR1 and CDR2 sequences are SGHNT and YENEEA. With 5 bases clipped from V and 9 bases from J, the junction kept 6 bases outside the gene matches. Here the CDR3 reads CASSIGQGAGEQFF. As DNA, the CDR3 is TGTGCCAGCAGCATAGGACAGGGGGCGGGTGAGCAGTTCTTC.

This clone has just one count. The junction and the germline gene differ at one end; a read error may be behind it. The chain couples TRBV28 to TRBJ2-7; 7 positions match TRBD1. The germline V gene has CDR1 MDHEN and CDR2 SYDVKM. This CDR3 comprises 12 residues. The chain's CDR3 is CASSSSPRGCSF. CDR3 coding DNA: TGTGCCAGCAGTTCTTCCCCCAGGGGGTGCAGCTTC.

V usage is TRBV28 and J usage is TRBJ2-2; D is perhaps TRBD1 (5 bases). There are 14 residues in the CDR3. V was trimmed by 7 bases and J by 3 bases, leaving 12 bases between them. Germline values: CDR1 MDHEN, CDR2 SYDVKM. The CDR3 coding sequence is TGTGCCAGCAACTTGATCAGGGACACCGGGGAGCTGTTTTTT. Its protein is CASNLIRDTGELFF.

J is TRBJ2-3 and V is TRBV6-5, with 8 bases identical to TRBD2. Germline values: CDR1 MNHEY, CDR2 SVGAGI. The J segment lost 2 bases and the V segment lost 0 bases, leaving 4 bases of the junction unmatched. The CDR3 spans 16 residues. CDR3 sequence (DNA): TGTGCCAGCAGTTACTCGGGCGGGGGGAACACAGATACGCAGTATTTT. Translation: CASSYSGGGNTDTQYF.

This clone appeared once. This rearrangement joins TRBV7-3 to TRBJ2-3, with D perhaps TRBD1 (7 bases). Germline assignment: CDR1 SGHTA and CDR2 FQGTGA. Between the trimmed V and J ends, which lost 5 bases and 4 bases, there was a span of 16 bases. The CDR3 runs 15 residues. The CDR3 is CASSISGGPSDTQYF. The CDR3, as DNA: TGTGCCAGCAGCATCTCAGGGGGGCCTTCAGATACGCAGTATTTT.

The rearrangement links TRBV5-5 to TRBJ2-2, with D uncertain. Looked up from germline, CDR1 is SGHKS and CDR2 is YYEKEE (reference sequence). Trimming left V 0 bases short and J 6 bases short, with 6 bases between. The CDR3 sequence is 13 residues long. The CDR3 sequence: CASSLALAGELFF. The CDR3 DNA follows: TGTGCCAGCAGCTTGGCCTTGGCCGGGGAGCTGTTTTTT.

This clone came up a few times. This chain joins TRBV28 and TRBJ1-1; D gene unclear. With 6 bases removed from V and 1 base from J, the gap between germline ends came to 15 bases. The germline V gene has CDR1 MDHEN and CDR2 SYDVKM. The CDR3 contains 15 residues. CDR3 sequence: CASSFPPGRNTEAFF. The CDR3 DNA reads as TGTGCCAGCAGCTTCCCCCCAGGCAGGAACACTGAAGCTTTCTTT. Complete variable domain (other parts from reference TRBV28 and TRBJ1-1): DVKVTQSSRYLVKRTGEKVFLECVQDMDHENMFWYRQDPGLGLRLIYFSYDVKMKEKGDIPEGYSVSREKKERFSLILESASTNQTSMYLCASSFPPGRNTEAFFGQGTRLTVV.

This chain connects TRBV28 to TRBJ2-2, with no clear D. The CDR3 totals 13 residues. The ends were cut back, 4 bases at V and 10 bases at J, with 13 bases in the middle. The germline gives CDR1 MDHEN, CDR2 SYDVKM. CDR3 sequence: CASSSGRREELFF. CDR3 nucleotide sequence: TGTGCCAGCAGTTCTGGACGGAGAGAGGAGCTGTTTTTT.